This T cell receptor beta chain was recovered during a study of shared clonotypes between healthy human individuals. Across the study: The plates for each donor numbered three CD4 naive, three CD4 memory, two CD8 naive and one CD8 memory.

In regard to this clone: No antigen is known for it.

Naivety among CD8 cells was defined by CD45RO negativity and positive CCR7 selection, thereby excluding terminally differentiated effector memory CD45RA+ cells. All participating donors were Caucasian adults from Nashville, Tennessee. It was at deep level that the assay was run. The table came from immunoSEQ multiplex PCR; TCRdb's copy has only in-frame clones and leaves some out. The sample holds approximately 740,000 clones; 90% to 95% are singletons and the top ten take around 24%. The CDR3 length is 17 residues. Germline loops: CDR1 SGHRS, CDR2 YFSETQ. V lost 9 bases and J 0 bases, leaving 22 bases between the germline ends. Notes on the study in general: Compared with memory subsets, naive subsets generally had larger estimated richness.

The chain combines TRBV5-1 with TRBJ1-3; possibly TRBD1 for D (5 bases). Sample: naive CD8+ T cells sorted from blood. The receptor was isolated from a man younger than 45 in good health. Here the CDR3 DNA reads TGCGCCATTGGCGGGACCAGAGAAGGTGGCTCTGGAAACACCATATATTTT. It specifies CAIGGTREGGSGNTIYF.